The TCR beta chain described here comes from a study of Graves' ophthalmopathy and Graves' hyperthyroidism. Study overall: The blood sample was drawn at first diagnosis and before any treatment. Findings and caveats of the study: A model built from 13 signatures distinguished ophthalmopathy from stable hyperthyroidism with 87.88% sensitivity and approximately 80% specificity. Most clonotypes expanded in thyroid above 0.001 frequency were present in blood too.

The sequenced template was RNA, covering the TCR beta CDR3 region. HTBI-primed first-round RT-PCR preceded second-round multiplex PCR. TCRdb re-derived calls from the multiplex PCR reads in MiXCR, one entry per CDR3 protein. The table lists 400,000 or so distinct CDR3 sequences, roughly 15% of them singletons. The study recruited hyperthyroidism patients aged 18 to 65 who were newly diagnosed, under 2 months' duration. This clonotype showed up many times. What it recognizes is unknown. Germline lookup yields CDR1 MNHNS and CDR2 SASEGT. With 5 bases removed from V and 6 bases from J, the gap between germline ends came to 13 bases. CDR3 length equals 13 residues.

The sequencing sample was made of peripheral blood. The origin of this receptor is a woman aged 18-30 years with stable Graves' hyperthyroidism. The chain employs TRBV6-1 and TRBJ1-1; TRBD1 might be the D (6 bases). CDR3: CASSRTAAAEAFF. Here the CDR3 DNA reads TGTGCCAGCAGTAGGACAGCCGCCGCTGAAGCTTTCTTT.